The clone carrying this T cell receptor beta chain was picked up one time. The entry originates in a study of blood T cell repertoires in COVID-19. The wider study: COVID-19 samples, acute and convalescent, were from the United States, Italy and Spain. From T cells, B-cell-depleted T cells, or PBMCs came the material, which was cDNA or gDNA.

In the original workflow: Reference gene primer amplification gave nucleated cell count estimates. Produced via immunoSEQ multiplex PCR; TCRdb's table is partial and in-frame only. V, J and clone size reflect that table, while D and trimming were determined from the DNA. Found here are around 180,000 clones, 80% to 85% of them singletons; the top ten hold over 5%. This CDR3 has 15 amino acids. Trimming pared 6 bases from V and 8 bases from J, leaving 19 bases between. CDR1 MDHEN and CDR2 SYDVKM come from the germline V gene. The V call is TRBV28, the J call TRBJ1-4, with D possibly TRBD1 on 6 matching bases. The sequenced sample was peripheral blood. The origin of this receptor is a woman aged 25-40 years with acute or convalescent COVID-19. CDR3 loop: CASSLPVQQGEKLFF. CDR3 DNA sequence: TGTGCCAGCAGCCTTCCCGTACAGCAGGGGGAAAAACTGTTTTTT.